This T cell receptor (beta chain) was documented in a study of cytomegalovirus exposure and HLA in healthy donors. Looking at the study overall: The same platform as the 666 first-cohort repertoires was used for the 90 to 150 validation repertoires, a later analysis reported. Whole-study results and caveats: The study flagged some 170 TCR beta chains as cytomegalovirus-associated. Under in vitro conditions, three CMV-associated chains were confirmed as specific for CMV antigens.

Concerning this clone itself: The target antigen is unknown.

This CDR3 comprises 19 residues. Some clones are missing from TCRdb's copy, which holds only in-frame ones; the method was immunoSEQ multiplex PCR. The repertoire has tens of thousands of clones, roughly 95% of them found once; the top ten carry about 4.5%. The study drew the donors from its roughly 110-subject validation cohort, separate from the approximately 700-subject first cohort. V gene TRBV21-1 combines with J gene TRBJ2-7; the table's TRBD1 call for D was not verified on the DNA. TRBV21-1 is deemed a pseudogene. This sequence originates from a woman in her late teens or twenties in good health and CMV-seropositive. Sequencing was carried out using PBMCs. CDR3 DNA: TGTGCCAGCAGCAAACACCGACGACCCCGGGACAGGGCTAGAGAGGAGCAGTACTTC. It yields the protein CASSKHRRPRDRAREEQYF.